This TCR beta chain appears in the sequencing data of a study of T cell changes during pregnancy in multiple sclerosis (dated by TCRdb to between 2018 and 2020). Some background on the complete study: The study looked at changes in the T cell repertoire across pregnancy in women with multiple sclerosis.

Libraries were made using the immunoSEQ multiplex PCR assay. Held by TCRdb, this immuneACCESS table contains in-frame sequences only and omits some clones. Under half of the omission traces to an unresolved V gene where checked; the cause of the rest is unknown. Within this sample are under 50,000 clones, with 85% to 95% of them counted one time only. Less than 3.5% of the sample goes to the ten largest clones. V has 5 bases trimmed and J has 4 bases trimmed; junction bases matching no gene number 6. The germline V gene (reference sequence) provides CDR1 PRHDT and CDR2 FYEKMQ. The CDR3 contains 16 residues, cysteine and phenylalanine counted. Of the read, only the CDR3 DNA is kept; its 48 bases are in frame from base 1. About this clone itself: Its antigen is not yet known. No much larger clone exists at a distance of one base, and base qualities are not known.

This TCR derives from a female donor with multiple sclerosis, enrolled in a pregnancy study. This sequence uses TRBV13 and TRBJ2-3, with TRBD2 identical over 13 junction bases. Sample: CD8+ T cells from peripheral blood mononuclear cells, taken in the second trimester of pregnancy. The nucleotides are TGTGCCAGCAGCGAAGGGACTAGCGGGGATTCAGATACGCAGTATTTT. Protein translation: CASSEGTSGDSDTQYF.